Reported below is one T cell receptor (beta chain). The antigen is unknown. These data come from a study of cytomegalovirus exposure and HLA in healthy donors. Study summary: For the roughly 400 genotyped donors, around 76% fell within the Caucasian-associated ancestry cluster.

Per the germline V gene, CDR1 is SEHNR and CDR2 is FQNEAQ (reference sequence). V shed 4 bases and J 8 bases; nucleotides not matched to a gene: 4. The CDR3 has 13 residues. Both 60 Vbeta primers and 13 Jbeta primers went into the PCR. The repertoire was sequenced with immunoSEQ multiplex PCR; TCRdb's copy has only in-frame clones and lacks some. The sample holds about 120,000 clones, about four fifths seen once. Notes on the study in general: Sequencing depth roughly uniform across donors was assumed in presence/absence analyses.

The chain links TRBV7-9 to TRBJ1-5; the match to TRBD1 covers 8 bases. The receptor's source is a female donor in good health and CMV-seropositive. Input material: PBMCs. The CDR3 reads CASSSGGLEPQHF. DNA of the CDR3: TGTGCCAGCAGCTCAGGGGGCTTGGAGCCCCAGCATTTT.